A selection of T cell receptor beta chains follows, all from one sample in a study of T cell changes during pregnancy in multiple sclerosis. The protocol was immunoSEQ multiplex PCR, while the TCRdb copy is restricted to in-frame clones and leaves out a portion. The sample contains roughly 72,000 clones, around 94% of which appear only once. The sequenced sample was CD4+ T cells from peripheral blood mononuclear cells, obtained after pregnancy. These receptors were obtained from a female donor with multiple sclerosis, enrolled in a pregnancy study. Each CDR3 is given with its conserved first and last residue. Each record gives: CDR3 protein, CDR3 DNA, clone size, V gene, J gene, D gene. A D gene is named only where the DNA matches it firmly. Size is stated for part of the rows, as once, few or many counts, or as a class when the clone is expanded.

cdr3_aa: CASTPGLGSYNEQFF; cdr3_nt: TGTGCCAGCACCCCGGGACTAGGTTCGTACAATGAGCAGTTCTTC; clone_size: NA; v_call: TRBV6-6; j_call: TRBJ2-1; d_call: TRBD2
cdr3_aa: CASSLVRGSGNTIYF; cdr3_nt: TGTGCCAGCAGCTTAGTGCGCGGATCTGGAAACACCATATATTTT; clone_size: NA; v_call: TRBV7-8; j_call: TRBJ1-3; d_call: NA
cdr3_aa: CASSKDRVLGEQFF; cdr3_nt: TGTGCCAGCAGCAAGGACAGGGTGCTCGGGGAGCAGTTCTTC; clone_size: NA; v_call: TRBV7-8; j_call: TRBJ2-1; d_call: TRBD1
cdr3_aa: CASSSPGGARGRDF; cdr3_nt: TGTGCCAGCAGTTCGCCGGGGGGGGCGAGGGGTCGGGACTTC; clone_size: once; v_call: TRBV28; j_call: TRBJ2-7; d_call: TRBD2
cdr3_aa: CASSPSGREETQYF; cdr3_nt: TGTGCCAGCAGCCCTAGCGGGAGAGAGGAGACCCAGTACTTC; clone_size: NA; v_call: TRBV7-3; j_call: TRBJ2-5; d_call: TRBD2
cdr3_aa: CASSGYDSLFSGANVLTF; cdr3_nt: TGTGCCAGCAGCGGTTACGACAGCTTGTTCTCTGGGGCCAACGTCCTGACTTTC; clone_size: NA; v_call: TRBV2; j_call: TRBJ2-6; d_call: NA
cdr3_aa: CASSAPGQKQPQHF; cdr3_nt: TGCGCCAGCAGCGCTCCGGGACAGAAGCAGCCCCAGCATTTT; clone_size: once; v_call: TRBV4-1; j_call: TRBJ1-5; d_call: TRBD1
cdr3_aa: CASSTQGRSNEKLFF; cdr3_nt: TGTGCCAGCAGCACACAGGGTCGATCTAATGAAAAACTGTTTTTT; clone_size: NA; v_call: TRBV5-4; j_call: TRBJ1-4; d_call: NA
cdr3_aa: CSASRDYGYTF; cdr3_nt: TGCAGCGCTTCGCGCGACTATGGCTACACCTTC; clone_size: NA; v_call: TRBV29-1; j_call: TRBJ1-2; d_call: NA
cdr3_aa: CASSFRGSTPQETQYF; cdr3_nt: TGTGCCAGCTCCTTTAGGGGGAGTACTCCTCAAGAGACCCAGTACTTC; clone_size: NA; v_call: TRBV18; j_call: TRBJ2-5; d_call: NA
cdr3_aa: CAWTTAGVWGYTF; cdr3_nt: TGTGCCTGGACTACCGCAGGGGTTTGGGGCTACACCTTC; clone_size: once; v_call: TRBV30; j_call: TRBJ1-2; d_call: NA
cdr3_aa: CATSRGTGAGGEGTQYF; cdr3_nt: TGTGCCACCAGCAGGGGGACCGGGGCAGGGGGCGAGGGGACCCAGTACTTC; clone_size: NA; v_call: TRBV15; j_call: TRBJ2-5; d_call: TRBD1
cdr3_aa: CASSEAWAGGYNEQFF; cdr3_nt: TGTGCCAGCAGTGAAGCGTGGGCAGGGGGATACAATGAGCAGTTCTTC; clone_size: NA; v_call: TRBV6-1; j_call: TRBJ2-1; d_call: TRBD1
cdr3_aa: CASSDTQGDQPQHF; cdr3_nt: TGTGCCAGCAGCGACACACAAGGGGATCAGCCCCAGCATTTT; clone_size: NA; v_call: TRBV9; j_call: TRBJ1-5; d_call: NA
cdr3_aa: CASSIGAGGQDTQYF; cdr3_nt: TGTGCCAGTAGTATAGGAGCGGGAGGGCAAGATACGCAGTATTTT; clone_size: once; v_call: TRBV19; j_call: TRBJ2-3; d_call: TRBD2
cdr3_aa: CASSLGTGYEQYF; cdr3_nt: TGTGCCAGCAGTTTGGGGACAGGGTACGAGCAGTACTTC; clone_size: NA; v_call: TRBV6-5; j_call: TRBJ2-7; d_call: TRBD1
cdr3_aa: CASRRQGSSEQFF; cdr3_nt: TGTGCCAGCAGACGACAGGGGTCATCCGAGCAGTTCTTC; clone_size: once; v_call: TRBV27; j_call: TRBJ2-1; d_call: TRBD1
cdr3_aa: CSALPLAGRNEQFF; cdr3_nt: TGCAGCGCTCTACCTCTAGCGGGTCGCAATGAGCAGTTCTTC; clone_size: NA; v_call: TRBV29-1; j_call: TRBJ2-1; d_call: TRBD2
cdr3_aa: CASSPGAGGVTGELFF; cdr3_nt: TGTGCCAGCAGCCCAGGGGCGGGAGGCGTCACCGGGGAGCTGTTTTTT; clone_size: NA; v_call: TRBV7-2; j_call: TRBJ2-2; d_call: TRBD2
cdr3_aa: CSTNRDTSTDTQYF; cdr3_nt: TGCAGCACAAACCGGGACACCTCCACAGATACGCAGTATTTT; clone_size: once; v_call: TRBV29-1; j_call: TRBJ2-3; d_call: NA
cdr3_aa: CASSEVRRGWFF; cdr3_nt: TGTGCCAGCAGTGAAGTTCGCAGAGGGTGGTTCTTC; clone_size: NA; v_call: TRBV6-1; j_call: TRBJ2-1; d_call: NA
cdr3_aa: CASKLGQVGTDTQYF; cdr3_nt: TGTGCCAGCAAACTTGGGCAGGTCGGCACAGATACGCAGTATTTT; clone_size: NA; v_call: TRBV6-5; j_call: TRBJ2-3; d_call: NA
cdr3_aa: CASSVGLSGRAGEETQYF; cdr3_nt: TGTGCCAGCAGCGTAGGTCTTAGCGGGAGGGCCGGAGAAGAGACCCAGTACTTC; clone_size: NA; v_call: TRBV9; j_call: TRBJ2-5; d_call: TRBD2
cdr3_aa: CASSLVLDSGGEQYF; cdr3_nt: TGTGCCAGCAGCTTGGTTTTGGACTCCGGGGGCGAGCAGTACTTC; clone_size: once; v_call: TRBV5-4; j_call: TRBJ2-7; d_call: NA
cdr3_aa: CASSLSSTDTQYF; cdr3_nt: TGTGCCAGCAGCTTGTCAAGCACAGATACGCAGTATTTT; clone_size: NA; v_call: TRBV5-4; j_call: TRBJ2-3; d_call: NA
cdr3_aa: CASSFPSGRARDTQYF; cdr3_nt: TGTGCCAGCAGTTTTCCTAGCGGGAGGGCCAGAGATACGCAGTATTTT; clone_size: NA; v_call: TRBV28; j_call: TRBJ2-3; d_call: TRBD2
cdr3_aa: CASVPGQGYNEQFF; cdr3_nt: TGTGCCAGCGTACCGGGACAGGGGTACAATGAGCAGTTCTTC; clone_size: NA; v_call: TRBV6-1; j_call: TRBJ2-1; d_call: TRBD1
cdr3_aa: CASSTRGHSPEAFF; cdr3_nt: TGTGCCAGCAGTACCAGGGGCCACAGTCCTGAAGCTTTCTTT; clone_size: NA; v_call: TRBV6-1; j_call: TRBJ1-1; d_call: NA
cdr3_aa: CASSQGLGRMGWETQYF; cdr3_nt: TGTGCCAGCAGCCAAGGACTAGGAAGGATGGGTTGGGAGACCCAGTACTTC; clone_size: NA; v_call: TRBV27; j_call: TRBJ2-5; d_call: TRBD2
cdr3_aa: CASSQESPGGFNEKLFF; cdr3_nt: TGCGCCAGCAGCCAAGAAAGCCCAGGGGGTTTTAATGAAAAACTGTTTTTT; clone_size: NA; v_call: TRBV4-3; j_call: TRBJ1-4; d_call: TRBD1
cdr3_aa: CASSQPPSGRPATGQETQYF; cdr3_nt: TGCGCCAGCAGCCAACCCCCTAGCGGGAGGCCCGCCACTGGTCAAGAGACCCAGTACTTC; clone_size: NA; v_call: TRBV4-1; j_call: TRBJ2-5; d_call: TRBD2
cdr3_aa: CASSIRRTSGARSGANVLTF; cdr3_nt: TGTGCCAGTAGTATCCGTCGGACTAGCGGGGCCCGCTCGGGGGCCAACGTCCTGACTTTC; clone_size: NA; v_call: TRBV19; j_call: TRBJ2-6; d_call: TRBD2
cdr3_aa: CASSLMGQGPSSGREQYF; cdr3_nt: TGCGCCAGCAGCTTGATGGGACAGGGACCCTCGAGCGGGCGGGAGCAGTACTTC; clone_size: NA; v_call: TRBV5-1; j_call: TRBJ2-7; d_call: TRBD1
cdr3_aa: CASSPTGYDEQYF; cdr3_nt: TGTGCCAGCAGCCCGACAGGGTACGACGAGCAGTACTTC; clone_size: NA; v_call: TRBV5-6; j_call: TRBJ2-7; d_call: TRBD1
cdr3_aa: CGVSRDTGSYEQYF; cdr3_nt: TGTGGCGTTTCCAGGGACACCGGCTCCTACGAGCAGTACTTC; clone_size: few; v_call: TRBV28; j_call: TRBJ2-7; d_call: NA
cdr3_aa: CASTKTGLKNIQYF; cdr3_nt: TGTGCCAGCACCAAGACAGGGCTAAAAAACATTCAGTACTTC; clone_size: NA; v_call: TRBV28; j_call: TRBJ2-4; d_call: TRBD1
cdr3_aa: CASSRLEAADTQYF; cdr3_nt: TGTGCCAGCAGCCGTCTAGAGGCAGCAGATACGCAGTATTTT; clone_size: NA; v_call: TRBV5-4; j_call: TRBJ2-3; d_call: NA
cdr3_aa: CASSPGLAGAHEQFF; cdr3_nt: TGTGCCAGCAGCCCGGGACTAGCGGGAGCCCATGAGCAGTTCTTC; clone_size: NA; v_call: TRBV5-5; j_call: TRBJ2-1; d_call: TRBD2
cdr3_aa: CASSYSGAQGLYGYTF; cdr3_nt: TGTGCCAGCAGTTACTCGGGGGCCCAGGGTCTCTATGGCTACACCTTC; clone_size: few; v_call: TRBV6-5; j_call: TRBJ1-2; d_call: NA
cdr3_aa: CASSYSFGGGYTF; cdr3_nt: TGTGCCAGCAGTTACTCGTTCGGGGGGGGCTACACCTTC; clone_size: once; v_call: TRBV6-5; j_call: TRBJ1-2; d_call: NA
cdr3_aa: CASSSPSSKKYNEQFF; cdr3_nt: TGTGCCAGCAGTTCCCCAAGTAGCAAGAAATACAATGAGCAGTTCTTC; clone_size: NA; v_call: TRBV28; j_call: TRBJ2-1; d_call: NA
cdr3_aa: CASDSRGEDEKLFF; cdr3_nt: TGTGCCAGCGATTCCAGGGGGGAGGATGAAAAACTGTTTTTT; clone_size: NA; v_call: TRBV28; j_call: TRBJ1-4; d_call: TRBD1
cdr3_aa: CASSSGVTGYTF; cdr3_nt: TGTGCCAGCAGTTCAGGGGTGACAGGCTACACCTTC; clone_size: once; v_call: TRBV28; j_call: TRBJ1-2; d_call: NA
cdr3_aa: CASSPDRVGNEQFF; cdr3_nt: TGTGCCAGCAGCCCCGACAGGGTCGGGAATGAGCAGTTCTTC; clone_size: NA; v_call: TRBV6-6; j_call: TRBJ2-1; d_call: TRBD1
cdr3_aa: CASSPGLGGGADTQYF; cdr3_nt: TGTGCCAGCAGCCCCGGGCTTGGAGGGGGGGCAGATACGCAGTATTTT; clone_size: NA; v_call: TRBV11-2; j_call: TRBJ2-3; d_call: NA
cdr3_aa: CASSQDHNQPQHF; cdr3_nt: TGTGCCAGCAGCCAAGATCACAATCAGCCCCAGCATTTT; clone_size: few; v_call: TRBV4-2; j_call: TRBJ1-5; d_call: NA
cdr3_aa: CSVGGKGGVYGYTF; cdr3_nt: TGCAGCGTTGGGGGCAAGGGGGGGGTGTATGGCTACACCTTC; clone_size: NA; v_call: TRBV29-1; j_call: TRBJ1-2; d_call: NA
cdr3_aa: CASRWTSGNEQFF; cdr3_nt: TGTGCCAGCAGGTGGACTAGCGGCAATGAGCAGTTCTTC; clone_size: NA; v_call: TRBV28; j_call: TRBJ2-1; d_call: TRBD2
cdr3_aa: CASSLSGMVLTDTQYF; cdr3_nt: TGTGCCAGCAGTCTTAGCGGGATGGTCCTCACAGATACGCAGTATTTT; clone_size: NA; v_call: TRBV28; j_call: TRBJ2-3; d_call: TRBD2
cdr3_aa: CASSLTGGSDTQYF; cdr3_nt: TGTGCCAGCAGCTTAACCGGGGGATCAGATACGCAGTATTTT; clone_size: NA; v_call: TRBV7-2; j_call: TRBJ2-3; d_call: NA
cdr3_aa: CATSDGLADFLAKNIQYF; cdr3_nt: TGTGCCACCAGCGACGGACTAGCGGATTTTCTAGCCAAAAACATTCAGTACTTC; clone_size: NA; v_call: TRBV15; j_call: TRBJ2-4; d_call: TRBD2
cdr3_aa: CASSFLPGGPNYGYTF; cdr3_nt: TGTGCCAGCAGTTTCTTGCCCGGGGGACCCAACTATGGCTACACCTTC; clone_size: few; v_call: TRBV28; j_call: TRBJ1-2; d_call: NA
cdr3_aa: CASSFLGAPDTEAFF; cdr3_nt: TGTGCCAGCAGCTTCCTAGGGGCTCCGGACACTGAAGCTTTCTTT; clone_size: NA; v_call: TRBV5-5; j_call: TRBJ1-1; d_call: NA
cdr3_aa: CASSLYGLQSNTEAFF; cdr3_nt: TGTGCCAGCAGTTTATATGGGCTACAAAGTAACACTGAAGCTTTCTTT; clone_size: NA; v_call: TRBV28; j_call: TRBJ1-1; d_call: NA
cdr3_aa: CASSPQSNTEAFF; cdr3_nt: TGTGCCAGTAGTCCCCAATCGAACACTGAAGCTTTCTTT; clone_size: NA; v_call: TRBV19; j_call: TRBJ1-1; d_call: NA
cdr3_aa: CASSFGTTGPSTDTQYF; cdr3_nt: TGTGCCAGCAGCTTCGGGACAACAGGCCCTAGCACAGATACGCAGTATTTT; clone_size: NA; v_call: TRBV7-6; j_call: TRBJ2-3; d_call: NA
cdr3_aa: CASSFGGSSYNEQFF; cdr3_nt: TGTGCCAGCAGCTTCGGCGGGAGCTCCTACAATGAGCAGTTCTTC; clone_size: NA; v_call: TRBV5-4; j_call: TRBJ2-1; d_call: TRBD2
cdr3_aa: CASSTVGTSATDTQYF; cdr3_nt: TGTGCCAGCAGTACCGTGGGGACTAGCGCAACAGATACGCAGTATTTT; clone_size: NA; v_call: TRBV28; j_call: TRBJ2-3; d_call: TRBD2
cdr3_aa: CASSEEVAGAYNEQFF; cdr3_nt: TGTGCCAGCAGTGAAGAGGTAGCGGGCGCCTACAATGAGCAGTTCTTC; clone_size: NA; v_call: TRBV6-1; j_call: TRBJ2-1; d_call: TRBD2